The T cell receptor (beta chain) under discussion was sequenced for a study of T cell responses to AZD1222 COVID-19 vaccine. This clone was recorded a few times. Assay used: immunoSEQ multiplex PCR; TCRdb lists only in-frame clones, some missing. Of under 50,000 clones in the sample, around 90% were seen once. Germline-derived CDR1 and CDR2 are SEHNR and FQNEAQ (reference sequence). After removal of 5 bases from V and 5 bases from J, the junction contained 9 bases not matched to a gene. This CDR3 has 17 amino acids. V is TRBV7-9 and J is TRBJ2-1; 13 bases agree with TRBD2. Sequenced material: peripheral blood, taken 28 days after the second dose of the MenACWY control vaccine. This TCR came from an adult who received the MenACWY meningococcal vaccine as a control. CDR3 sequence: CASSIRTSGRADNEQFF. CDR3 bases: TGTGCCAGCAGCATACGGACTAGCGGGAGAGCTGACAATGAGCAGTTCTTC. Combining the CDR3 with reference TRBV7-9 and TRBJ2-1 gives the whole variable domain DTGVSQNPRHKITKRGQNVTFRCDPISEHNRLYWYRQTLGQGPEFLTYFQNEAQLEKSRLLSDRFSAERPKGSFSTLEIQRTEQGDSAMYLCASSIRTSGRADNEQFFGPGTRLTVL.